This entry describes one T cell receptor beta chain. There are 14 residues in the CDR3. CDR1 and CDR2 from the germline V gene are LNHDA and SQIVND (reference sequence). V was clipped by 7 bases and J by 1 base; unmatched bases: 5. This specimen belongs to a study of blood T cell repertoires in COVID-19. Study information: The study drew acute and convalescent COVID-19 samples from the United States, Italy and Spain.

Profiling relied on immunoSEQ multiplex PCR, and the TCRdb table lists in-frame clones only, not all of them. This table holds over 85,000 clones, around 73% found once. The source material was peripheral blood. This receptor was identified in a man in his 60s with active or convalescent COVID-19. The chain recombines TRBV19 with TRBJ1-1; TRBD1 matches at 8 bases. CDR3 protein: CASTRDRKNTEAFF. The CDR3 DNA is TGTGCCAGTACCCGGGACAGGAAGAACACTGAAGCTTTCTTT.